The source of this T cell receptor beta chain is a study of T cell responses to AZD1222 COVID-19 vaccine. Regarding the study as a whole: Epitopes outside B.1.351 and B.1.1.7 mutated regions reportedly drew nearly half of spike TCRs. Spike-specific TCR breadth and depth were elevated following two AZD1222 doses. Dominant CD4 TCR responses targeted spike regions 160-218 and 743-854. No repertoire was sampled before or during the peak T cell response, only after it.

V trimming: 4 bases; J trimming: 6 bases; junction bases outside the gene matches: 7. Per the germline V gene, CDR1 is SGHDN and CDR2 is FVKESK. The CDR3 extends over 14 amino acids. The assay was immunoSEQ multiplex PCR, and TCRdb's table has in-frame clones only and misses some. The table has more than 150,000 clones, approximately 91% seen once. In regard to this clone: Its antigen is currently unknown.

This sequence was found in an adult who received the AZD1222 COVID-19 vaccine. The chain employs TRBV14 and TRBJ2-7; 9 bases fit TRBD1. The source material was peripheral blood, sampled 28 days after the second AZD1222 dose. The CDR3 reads CASSPGQGRGEQYF. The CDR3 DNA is TGTGCCAGCAGCCCGGGACAGGGTCGGGGCGAGCAGTACTTC.